This T cell receptor (beta chain) was recovered during a study of blood T cell repertoires in COVID-19 (dated by TCRdb to the early 2020s). About the study as a whole: Samples from collaborators originated in the United States, Italy and Spain and spanned both the acute and convalescent phases of COVID-19. HLA class I and class II types, where available, came from metadata supplied by the sample provider rather than from assay-based typing. Samples came from the ongoing ImmuneRACE study (first 160 participants) plus 1,254 subjects from 6 global collaborators. Nearly every sample came with metadata listing a de-identified subject ID, COVID-19 status, age in years and sex. The prospective study material was composed of cDNA or gDNA derived from T cells, B-cell-depleted T cells, or PBMCs. Subjects who had been exposed to COVID-19, were actively infected with it, or had recovered from it provided the deeply sampled blood TCRbeta repertoires that made up the dataset. The repertoires were made available in a free public database intended to serve as a resource for research on the immune response to SARS-CoV-2. The full study reports these points: Clinical and demographic metadata were provided uncurated, with the amount varying by source and participant.

The immunoSEQ Assay, a bias-controlled multiplex PCR, was used to amplify TCRbeta CDR3 regions from genomic DNA. In the source study's methods: The number of nucleated cells in each sample was estimated by amplification of reference gene primers within the assay. To quantify the absolute abundance of each unique TCRbeta CDR3 rearrangement, sequence reads were collapsed and filtered. For each sample, productive Simpson clonality was calculated by taking the square root of Simpson's diversity index across productive rearrangements. TCRdb retrieved this table from immuneACCESS and kept in-frame rearrangements only. Not all clones are present; in checked studies, unresolved V genes account for under half, and no reason is known for the remainder. V and J calls and clone size are copied from that table; D and trimming were computed from the DNA. The sample includes about 120,000 clones, with 85% to 90% observed a single time. About 7.4% of the sample belongs to the ten largest clones.

Note on this clone: The antigen it binds to is not known. Per-base qualities were not stored, and no clone one base away is much larger.

Sequences SGHNT (CDR1) and YENEEA (CDR2) are obtained from the germline V gene. From cysteine to phenylalanine, the CDR3 is 17 amino acids long. The DNA shown is the 51-base CDR3, in frame from base 1. Trimming leaves V shorter by 4 bases and J shorter by 4 bases, with the junction holding 12 bases beyond the gene matches. Another Seattle source contributed samples from volunteer blood donors who had recovered from COVID-19. Each collaborating institution followed its own protocols to collect whole blood in K2EDTA tubes. For TCRbeta analysis, collaborators shipped samples in one of three forms: frozen whole blood, isolated PBMCs, or DNA extracted from either of those sample types.

The chain joins TRBV11-3 to TRBJ1-3, with TRBD1 matching 8 junction bases. This TCR was recovered from a man aged 65 to 85 who had recovered from COVID-19. Sequencing was performed on peripheral blood. For the CDR3, the sequence is CASSSLEHRGIGNTIYF. DNA sequence: TGTGCCAGCAGCTCCCTGGAACACAGGGGGATCGGAAACACCATATATTTT. With the rest looked up from the reference TRBV11-3 and TRBJ1-3 genes rather than sequenced, the full variable domain is EAGVVQSPRYKIIEKKQPVAFWCNPISGHNTLYWYLQNLGQGPELLIRYENEEAVDDSQLPKDRFSAERLKGVDSTLKIQPAELGDSAVYLCASSSLEHRGIGNTIYFGEGSWLTVV.